The 18 T cell receptor beta chains given below trace back to one sample, sequenced in a study of siplizumab effects on memory and regulatory T cells. Measured with immunoSEQ multiplex PCR; TCRdb has only the in-frame clones, and not every one. The sample yields some 100,000 clones, approximately 91% seen once. Sample: CD4+ T cells sorted from blood. These receptors all stem from a human donor in good health. Some clones in this sample may be carry-over from other donors' samples.

The J gene is TRBJ1-1, the V gene TRBV5-4; 9 nucleotides line up with TRBD1. Germline V gives CDR1 SGHNT, CDR2 YYREEE (reference sequence). V was clipped by 5 bases and J by 4 bases; unmatched bases: 6. The CDR3 covers 14 residues. The CDR3 loop reads CASRDTGGGTEAFF. CDR3 nucleotides: TGTGCCAGCAGAGATACAGGGGGCGGCACTGAAGCTTTCTTT.

This clone is a singleton in its sample. The chain uses TRBV6-5 and TRBJ1-2; tentative D call: TRBD1 (5 bases). CDR1 MNHEY and CDR2 SVGAGI come from the germline V gene. The V end lost 1 base, the J end lost 9 bases, and 9 bases lay between the germline ends. This CDR3 is built from 12 residues. CDR3 loop: CASSYLGESYTF. The CDR3 region has the DNA TGTGCCAGCAGTTACTTAGGGGAAAGCTACACCTTC.

This clone is a singleton in its sample. V usage is TRBV2 and J usage is TRBJ2-7, with TRBD2 identical over 7 bases. The CDR3 totals 12 residues. Germline trimming cut 8 bases from V and 4 bases from J; bases unmatched to any gene: 5. CDR1 is SNHLY and CDR2 is FYNNEI in the germline V gene. As DNA, the CDR3 is TGTGCCAGCGGGAGGGAACTATACGAGCAGTACTTC. Its translation: CASGRELYEQYF. Together with reference TRBV2 and TRBJ2-7, the CDR3 gives the full variable domain: EPEVTQTPSHQVTQMGQEVILRCVPISNHLYFYWYRQILGQKVEFLVSFYNNEISEKSEIFDDQFSVERPDGSNFTLKIRSTKLEDSAMYFCASGRELYEQYFGPGTRLTVT.

The V gene is TRBV15, the J gene TRBJ2-1; D is unclear. Germline CDR1 and CDR2: LNHNV and YYDKDF (reference sequence). The CDR3 extends over 14 amino acids. Trimming left V 1 base short and J 8 bases short, with 12 bases between. DNA for the CDR3: TGTGCCACCAGCAGAGCATCGACCGGGTATGAGCAGTTCTTC. As protein: CATSRASTGYEQFF.

The V gene is TRBV5-1, the J gene TRBJ2-3, with a possible D match to TRBD1 (6 bases). The CDR3 covers 16 residues. Trimming removed 4 bases at V and 2 bases at J, with 17 bases between. Germline V gives CDR1 SGHRS, CDR2 YFSETQ. The CDR3 protein is CASSGYSGTNTDTQYF. In nucleotides, the CDR3 is TGCGCCAGCAGCGGATACTCCGGGACAAACACAGATACGCAGTATTTT.

The CDR3 DNA reads as TGTGCCAGCAGTTTAACAGGGTCGCATCAGCCCCAGCATTTT. Protein sequence: CASSLTGSHQPQHF. The chain uses TRBV28 and TRBJ1-5; a weak D match, TRBD1 (6 bases). The CDR3 runs to 14 residues. Germline V CDR1 and CDR2: MDHEN, SYDVKM. V lost 2 bases, J lost 5 bases, and 10 bases lay in between.

This clone was seen once. The chain combines TRBV7-2 with TRBJ2-5; D is uncertain. The germline gives CDR1 SGHTA, CDR2 FQGNSA. Trimming took off 3 bases at V and 5 bases at J, with 16 bases between the two ends. CDR3 length: 15 amino acids. In nucleotides, the CDR3 is TGTGCCAGCAGCTTCCCCATAGGTGGGCGGGAGACCCAGTACTTC. It translates to CASSFPIGGRETQYF.

The chain joins TRBV29-1 to TRBJ2-1; D gene uncertain. The V end lost 6 bases, the J end lost 7 bases, and 7 bases lay between the germline ends. This CDR3 is built from 10 residues. Germline V gene lookup returns CDR1 SQVTM and CDR2 ANQGSEA. The CDR3 region is CSVIRNEQFF. In DNA, the CDR3 is TGCAGCGTCATCAGGAATGAGCAGTTCTTC.

The chain joins TRBV6-5 to TRBJ2-7; TRBD1 agrees at 7 bases. J gave up 4 bases and V 7 bases, and 10 bases lay outside the gene matches. Germline values: CDR1 MNHEY, CDR2 SVGAGI. This CDR3 has 14 amino acids. CDR3 in DNA: TGTGCCAGCACCAAGACAGGGACCGGTTACGAGCAGTACTTC. Protein sequence: CASTKTGTGYEQYF.

The genes are TRBV7-3 and TRBJ1-2; no reliable D call. The V gene's germline CDR1 is SGHTA and CDR2 FQGTGA. This CDR3 spans 11 amino acids. V was pared by 8 bases and J by 4 bases, with 8 bases between. The CDR3 sequence: CASGDTYGYTF. Here the CDR3 DNA reads TGTGCCAGCGGAGACACCTATGGCTACACCTTC.

The chain employs TRBV7-6 and TRBJ2-7; TRBD2 might be the D (6 bases). Looked up from germline, CDR1 is SGHVS and CDR2 is FNYEAQ. This CDR3 spans 16 amino acids. The V and J ends lost 7 bases and 0 bases respectively, with 19 bases between them. CDR3 sequence (DNA): TGTGCCAGCACCGACCGGCCGGAGGGTACCTCCTACGAGCAGTACTTC. Translated: CASTDRPEGTSYEQYF.

The rearrangement uses TRBV7-8 and TRBJ2-2; 13 nucleotides agree with TRBD2. CDR3 length equals 18 residues. Germline CDR1 and CDR2: SGHVS and FQNEAQ. V was clipped by 4 bases and J by 5 bases; unmatched bases: 10. Here the CDR3 DNA reads TGTGCCAGCAGCTCCCCGACTAGCGGGAGGAGGTTAACCGGGGAGCTGTTTTTT. Protein product: CASSSPTSGRRLTGELFF. Full variable domain (rest looked up from reference TRBV7-8 and TRBJ2-2): GAGVSQSPRYKVAKRGQDVALRCDPISGHVSLFWYQQALGQGPEFLTYFQNEAQLDKSGLPSDRFFAERPEGSVSTLKIQRTQQEDSAVYLCASSSPTSGRRLTGELFFGEGSRLTVL.

The rearrangement uses TRBV2 and TRBJ1-1; possible D gene TRBD1, 5 bases. CDR3 size: 13 residues. V lost 8 bases and J 5 bases, leaving 15 bases between the germline ends. Germline CDR1 SNHLY, CDR2 FYNNEI. The CDR3 loop reads CASERGFRTEAFF. The DNA of the CDR3 is TGTGCCAGCGAGAGGGGATTCAGGACTGAAGCTTTCTTT.

This clone was counted once. The chain is built from TRBV7-2 and TRBJ2-4; tentative D call: TRBD1 (5 bases). This CDR3 is built from 17 residues. V was pared by 6 bases and J by 1 base, with 19 bases between. The germline gives CDR1 SGHTA, CDR2 FQGNSA. The chain's CDR3 is CASRDTRGAGAKNIQYF. Here the CDR3 DNA reads TGTGCCAGCAGGGACACAAGAGGAGCCGGGGCCAAAAACATTCAGTACTTC.

The chain employs TRBV10-3 and TRBJ2-7, with D unresolved. V lost 4 bases to trimming and J lost 0 bases, with 10 bases between them. In germline, CDR1 is ENHRY, CDR2 SYGVKD. The CDR3 is made up of 14 amino acids. CDR3 DNA sequence: TGTGCCATCAGTGCTCAGTTCTCCTCCTACGAGCAGTACTTC. Translating it yields CAISAQFSSYEQYF.

The chain combines TRBV9 with TRBJ2-2, with 13 bases aligning to TRBD2. V shed 3 bases, J shed 4 bases, and the junction held 6 bases outside the gene matches. CDR3 length: 17 amino acids. Germline V lookup: CDR1 SGDLS, CDR2 YYNGEE. The CDR3 bases are TGTGCCAGCAGCGCCTGGACTAGCGGGAGAACCACCGGGGAGCTGTTTTTT. This encodes CASSAWTSGRTTGELFF. The entire variable domain, with the rest obtained from reference TRBV9 and TRBJ2-2, is as follows: DSGVTQTPKHLITATGQRVTLRCSPRSGDLSVYWYQQSLDQGLQFLIQYYNGEERAKGNILERFSAQQFPDLHSELNLSSLELGDSALYFCASSAWTSGRTTGELFFGEGSRLTVL.

This clone was detected a few times. The chain uses TRBV5-6 and TRBJ2-7; D is unclear. V was clipped by 1 base and J by 3 bases, with 11 bases between them. Germline-derived CDR1 and CDR2 are SGHDT and YYEEEE. The CDR3 totals 14 residues. This CDR3 is CASSLFHQIYEQYF. As DNA, the CDR3 is TGTGCCAGCAGCTTGTTTCACCAAATCTACGAGCAGTACTTC.

The V gene is TRBV10-3, the J gene TRBJ2-1; D unresolved. Germline V gene data show CDR1 as ENHRY and CDR2 as SYGVKD. This CDR3 region has 15 residues. V dropped 2 bases and J dropped 5 bases, with 13 bases sitting between them. CDR3 coding DNA: TGTGCCATCAGTGAGACGGCAGCAAAGAACAATGAGCAGTTCTTC. Amino acids: CAISETAAKNNEQFF.